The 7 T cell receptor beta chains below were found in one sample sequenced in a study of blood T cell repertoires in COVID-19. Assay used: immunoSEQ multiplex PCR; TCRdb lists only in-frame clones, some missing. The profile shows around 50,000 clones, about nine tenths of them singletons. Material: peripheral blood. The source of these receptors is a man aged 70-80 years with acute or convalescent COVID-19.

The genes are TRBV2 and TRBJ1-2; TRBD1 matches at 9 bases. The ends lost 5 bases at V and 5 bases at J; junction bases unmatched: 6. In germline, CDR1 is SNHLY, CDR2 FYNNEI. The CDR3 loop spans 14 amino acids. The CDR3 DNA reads TGTGCCAGCAGTAAAACAGGGGGCGTTTATGGCTACACCTTC. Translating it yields CASSKTGGVYGYTF.

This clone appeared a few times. CDR3 bases: TGTGCCATCAGTGAACCCCAAATGAGGGAAAACACTGAAGCTTTCTTT. It codes for CAISEPQMRENTEAFF. The chain combines TRBV10-3 with TRBJ1-1; D remains unclear. Trimming left V 3 bases short and J 2 bases short, with 16 bases between. Germline assignment: CDR1 ENHRY and CDR2 SYGVKD. The CDR3 contains 16 residues.

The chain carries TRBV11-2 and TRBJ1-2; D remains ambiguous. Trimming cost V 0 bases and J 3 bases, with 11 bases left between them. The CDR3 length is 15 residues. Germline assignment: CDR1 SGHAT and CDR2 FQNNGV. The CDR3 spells CASSLDPRGHYGYTF. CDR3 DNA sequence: TGTGCCAGCAGCTTAGACCCAAGAGGCCACTATGGCTACACCTTC.

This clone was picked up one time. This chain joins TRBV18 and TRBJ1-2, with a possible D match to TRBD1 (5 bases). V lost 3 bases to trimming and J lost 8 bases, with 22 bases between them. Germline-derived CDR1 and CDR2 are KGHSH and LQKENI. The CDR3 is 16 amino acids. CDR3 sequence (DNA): TGTGCCAGCTCACCGTATATCGACCTTGGGGGAGGAGGCTACACCTTC. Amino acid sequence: CASSPYIDLGGGGYTF.

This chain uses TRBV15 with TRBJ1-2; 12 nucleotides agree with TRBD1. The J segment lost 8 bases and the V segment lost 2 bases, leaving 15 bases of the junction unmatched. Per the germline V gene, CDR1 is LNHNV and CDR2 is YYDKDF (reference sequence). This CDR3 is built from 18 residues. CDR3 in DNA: TGTGCCACCAGCAGATGGCCCTCTCCGGGACAGGGGGCGCAGGGCTACACCTTC. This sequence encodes CATSRWPSPGQGAQGYTF. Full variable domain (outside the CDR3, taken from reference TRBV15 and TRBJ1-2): DAMVIQNPRYQVTQFGKPVTLSCSQTLNHNVMYWYQQKSSQAPKLLFHYYDKDFNNEADTPDNFQSRRPNTSFCFLDIRSPGLGDTAMYLCATSRWPSPGQGAQGYTFGSGTRLTVV.

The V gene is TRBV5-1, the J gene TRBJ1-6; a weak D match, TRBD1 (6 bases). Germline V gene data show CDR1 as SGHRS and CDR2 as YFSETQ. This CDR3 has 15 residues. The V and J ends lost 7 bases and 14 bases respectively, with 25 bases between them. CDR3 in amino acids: CASAPGGGRLETLHF. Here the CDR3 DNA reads TGCGCCAGCGCCCCCGGGGGGGGGCGGCTTGAGACCCTCCACTTT.

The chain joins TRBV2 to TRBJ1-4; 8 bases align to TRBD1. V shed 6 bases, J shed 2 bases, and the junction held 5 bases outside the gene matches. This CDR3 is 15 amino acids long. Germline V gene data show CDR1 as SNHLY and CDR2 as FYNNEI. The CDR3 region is CASSPRGPTNEKLFF. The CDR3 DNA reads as TGTGCCAGCAGCCCCAGGGGGCCGACTAATGAAAAACTGTTTTTT.